Listed below are T cell receptor beta chains from one sample, sequenced in a study of T cell repertoires in cytomegalovirus infection. MiXCR, applied by TCRdb to the reads, yields one record per CDR3 protein. The profile covers about 60,000 distinct CDR3 sequences, with 25% to 40% appearing a single time and approximately 70% taken by the ten largest. For these TCRs, the target antigens are not known. Sequences were obtained from PBMCs, sequenced either directly or after in vitro stimulation (not recorded which). The receptor set was obtained from a human donor in good health (CMV status not recorded). Some clones in this sample may be carry-over from other donors' samples. The CDR3 runs from the conserved cysteine through the conserved F or W. Each record gives: J gene, clone size, D gene, V gene, CDR3 DNA, CDR3 protein. A D gene is named only where the DNA matches it firmly. Expanded clones get a size class; other rows say once, few or many, or leave the size out.

TRBJ1-3 many - TRBV12-3/TRBV12-4 TGTGCCAGCAGTTTAGGCAGACTGTCTGGAAACACCATATATTTT CASSLGRLSGNTIYF
TRBJ2-5 - - TRBV5-1 TGCGCCAGCAGCTCCGACAAACACCAGTGGGCCCAGTACTTC CASSSDKHQWAQYF
TRBJ2-1 - TRBD2 TRBV29-1 TGCAGCACCCGTCTAGCGGGGGGGCCCAATGAGCAGTTCTTC CSTRLAGGPNEQFF
TRBJ1-5 - - TRBV12-3/TRBV12-4 TGTGCCAGCACCAAAAATTGGGCCCCGAACTATCAGCCCCAGCATTTT CASTKNWAPNYQPQHF
TRBJ2-3 many TRBD2 TRBV7-2 TGTGCCAGCAGCCGTAGCGGGGGGGCCTTCTACACAGATACGCAGTATTTT CASSRSGGAFYTDTQYF
TRBJ2-3 few TRBD2 TRBV12-3/TRBV12-4 TGTGCCAGCAGTCTAGGGCTAGCGGGAGGTCGGAATACGCAGTATTTT CASSLGLAGGRNTQYF
TRBJ1-1 - TRBD1 TRBV7-6 TGTGCCAGCAGCTTAGTACCCCCCGTCAGGGGGCAGAACACTGAAGCTTTCTTT CASSLVPPVRGQNTEAFF
TRBJ1-1 many - TRBV7-2 TGTGCCAGCAAGGGGACTAGAGGCACTGAAGCTTTCTTT CASKGTRGTEAFF
TRBJ1-1 - - TRBV29-1 TGCAGCGCCCGTCTCGGGATTAAAGCTTTCTTT CSARLGIKAFF
TRBJ2-1 many TRBD2 TRBV19 TGTGCCAGTAGTATAGTGCCTAGCGGACAAGGGAGGAATGAGCAGTTCTTC CASSIVPSGQGRNEQFF
TRBJ1-3 - TRBD1 TRBV7-9 TGTGCCAGCAGCCTCGACAGGGGAGGAAACACCATATATTTT CASSLDRGGNTIYF
TRBJ2-4 - - TRBV7-4 TGTGCCAGCAGCCCTAGGGGGGTTGCCGAAAACATTCAGTACTTC CASSPRGVAENIQYF
TRBJ2-3 - - TRBV7-2 TGTGCCAGCAGCTCAGGTGGGGGCTCTAGCACAGATAAGCAGTATTTT CASSSGGGSSTDKQYF